Shown below are 5 T cell receptor beta chains from a single sample sequenced in a study of regulatory T cells in long-lasting Graves disease. Specified time point: persistent/refractory GD, antithyroid drugs over 5 years with positive TRAb. With RNA extracted from PBMCs as input, the TCR library was made. In building TCR beta libraries, iRepertoire HTBI primers were used together with Arm-PCR of CDR3 regions. One entry per CDR3 protein results from TCRdb running MiXCR on the multiplex PCR reads. The sample shows a few hundred thousand distinct CDR3 sequences, around a fifth of them seen only once. The sample consisted of peripheral blood mononuclear cells (PBMCs), taken when the disease was refractory, from a patient treated with antithyroid drugs. These receptors all come from a female donor with Graves disease.

This clonotype has just a few counts. The rearrangement uses TRBV5-8 and TRBJ1-4; D ambiguous. CDR1 is SGHTS and CDR2 is YDEGEE in the germline V gene. V lost 5 bases and J lost 8, with 7 bases in between. CDR3 length equals 11 residues. In DNA, the CDR3 is TGTGCCAGCAGTACGGGGGAAAAACTGTTTTTT. This sequence encodes CASSTGEKLFF. The entire variable domain, with the rest obtained from reference TRBV5-8 and TRBJ1-4, is as follows: EAGVTQSPTHLIKTRGQQATLRCSPISGHTSVYWYQQALGLGLQFLLWYDEGEERNRGNFPPRFSGRQFPNYSSELNVNALELEDSALYLCASSTGEKLFFGSGTQLSVL.

This clonotype was seen ten or more times. The junction departs from germline at one end; a sequencing error may be responsible. This chain links TRBV2 with TRBJ2-7, with D tentatively TRBD1 or TRBD2 (5 bases each). The CDR3 runs to 11 residues. CDR1 is SNHLY, CDR2 FYNNEI, per germline. The CDR3: CASSLVIGTIF. The CDR3 nucleotides read TGTGCCAGCTCCCTAGTTATAGGGACGATCTTC.

This clonotype was recorded many times. The rearrangement uses TRBV20-1 and TRBJ1-1, with 7 bases matching TRBD1. Looked up from germline, CDR1 is DFQATT and CDR2 is SNEGSKA (reference sequence). The CDR3 consists of 14 residues. With 2 bases clipped from V and 5 bases from J, the junction kept 8 bases outside the gene matches. The CDR3 region is CSARHPTGITEAFF. As DNA, the CDR3 is TGCAGTGCTAGACATCCGACAGGGATAACTGAAGCTTTCTTT.

A word on this clonotype: A much larger clone lies a single base off, so this may be a read error. The V and J genes are TRBV7-9 and TRBJ2-1, with 8 bases identical to TRBD1. The CDR3 loop spans 16 amino acids. Losses at the gene ends were 1 base for V and 10 bases for J; bases not matched to a gene: 12. Germline V gene data show CDR1 as SEHNR and CDR2 as FQNEAQ (reference sequence). The CDR3, as DNA: TGTGCCAGCAGCTTAGTAGACGGACAGGGAAGGGTCGAGCAGTTCTTC. This sequence encodes CASSLVDGQGRVEQFF.

In its sample, this clonotype was seen many times. CDR3 residues: CASSRREDTEAFF. The CDR3 nucleotides are TGTGCCAGCAGCCGCCGGGAGGACACTGAAGCTTTCTTT. The rearrangement links TRBV11-3 to TRBJ1-1; D not certain. Germline CDR1 is SGHNT and CDR2 is YENEEA. V was trimmed by 5 bases and J by 3 bases, leaving 10 bases between them. The CDR3 covers 13 residues. Using reference TRBV11-3 and TRBJ1-1 for the parts outside the CDR3, the full variable domain is EAGVVQSPRYKIIEKKQPVAFWCNPISGHNTLYWYLQNLGQGPELLIRYENEEAVDDSQLPKDRFSAERLKGVDSTLKIQPAELGDSAVYLCASSRREDTEAFFGQGTRLTVV.